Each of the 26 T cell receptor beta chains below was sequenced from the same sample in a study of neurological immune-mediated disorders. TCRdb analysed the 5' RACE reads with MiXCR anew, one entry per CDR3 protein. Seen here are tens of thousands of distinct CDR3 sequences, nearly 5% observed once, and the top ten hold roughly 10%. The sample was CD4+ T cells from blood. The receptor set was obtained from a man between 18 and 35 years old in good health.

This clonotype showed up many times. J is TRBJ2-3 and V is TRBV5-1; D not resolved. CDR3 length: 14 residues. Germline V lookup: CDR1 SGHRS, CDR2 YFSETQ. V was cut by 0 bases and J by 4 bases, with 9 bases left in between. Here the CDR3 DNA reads TGCGCCAGCAGCTTGGCCGTGACCGCAGATACGCAGTATTTT. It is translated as CASSLAVTADTQYF. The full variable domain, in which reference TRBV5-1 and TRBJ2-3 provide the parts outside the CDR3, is KAGVTQTPRYLIKTRGQQVTLSCSPISGHRSVSWYQQTPGQGLQFLFEYFSETQRNKGNFPGRFSGRQFSNSRSEMNVSTLELGDSALYLCASSLAVTADTQYFGPGTRLTVL.

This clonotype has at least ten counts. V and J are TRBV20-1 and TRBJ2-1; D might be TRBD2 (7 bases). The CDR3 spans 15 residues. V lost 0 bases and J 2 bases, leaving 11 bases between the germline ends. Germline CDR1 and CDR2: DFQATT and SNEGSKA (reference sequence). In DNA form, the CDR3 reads TGCAGTGCTAGAGATGGGGGGGGGCCCTACAATGAGCAGTTCTTC. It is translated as CSARDGGGPYNEQFF.

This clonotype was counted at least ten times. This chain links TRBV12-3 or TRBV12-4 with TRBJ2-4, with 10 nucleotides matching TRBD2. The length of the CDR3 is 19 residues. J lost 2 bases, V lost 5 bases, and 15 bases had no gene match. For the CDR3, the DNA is TGTGCCAGCAGTCCATGGGTAGCGGGGGGATACCGTACCAAAAACATTCAGTACTTC. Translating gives CASSPWVAGGYRTKNIQYF.

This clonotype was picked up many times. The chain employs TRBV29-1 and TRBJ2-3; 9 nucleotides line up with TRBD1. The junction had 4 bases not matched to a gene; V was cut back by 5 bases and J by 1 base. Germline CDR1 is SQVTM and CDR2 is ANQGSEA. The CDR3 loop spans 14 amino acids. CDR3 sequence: CSVRQGVGTDTQYF. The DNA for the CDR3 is TGCAGCGTTAGACAGGGGGTGGGCACAGATACGCAGTATTTT.

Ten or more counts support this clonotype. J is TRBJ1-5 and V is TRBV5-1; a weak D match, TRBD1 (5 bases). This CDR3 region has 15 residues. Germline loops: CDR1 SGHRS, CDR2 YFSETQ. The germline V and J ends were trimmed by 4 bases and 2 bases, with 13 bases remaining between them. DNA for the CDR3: TGCGCCAGCAGCCAAACAGGTTCTGGCAATCAGCCCCAGCATTTT. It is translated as CASSQTGSGNQPQHF.

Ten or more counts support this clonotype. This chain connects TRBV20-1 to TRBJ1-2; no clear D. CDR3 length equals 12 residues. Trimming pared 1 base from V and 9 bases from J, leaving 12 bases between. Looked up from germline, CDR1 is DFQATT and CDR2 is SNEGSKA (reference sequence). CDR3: CSARGQSRSYTF. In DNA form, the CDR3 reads TGCAGTGCTAGAGGGCAGTCTAGAAGCTACACCTTC.

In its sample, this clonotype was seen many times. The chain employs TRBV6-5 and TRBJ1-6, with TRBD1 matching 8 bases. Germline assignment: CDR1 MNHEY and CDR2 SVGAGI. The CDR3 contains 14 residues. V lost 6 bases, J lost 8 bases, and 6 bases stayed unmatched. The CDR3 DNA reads TGTGCCAGCAGCGGACGGACAGGGTATTCACCCCTCCACTTT. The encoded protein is CASSGRTGYSPLHF.

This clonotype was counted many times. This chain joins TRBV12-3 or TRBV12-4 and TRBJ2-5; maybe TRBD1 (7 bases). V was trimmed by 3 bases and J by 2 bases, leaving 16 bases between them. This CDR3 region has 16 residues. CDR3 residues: CASSLAGTASQETQYF. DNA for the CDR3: TGTGCCAGCAGTTTGGCGGGGACAGCTTCGCAAGAGACCCAGTACTTC.

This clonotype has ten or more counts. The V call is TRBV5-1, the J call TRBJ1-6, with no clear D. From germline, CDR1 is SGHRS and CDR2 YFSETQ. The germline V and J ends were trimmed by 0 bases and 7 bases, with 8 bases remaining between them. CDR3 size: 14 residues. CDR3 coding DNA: TGCGCCAGCAGCTTGGGGGTTACAAATTCACCCCTCCACTTT. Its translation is CASSLGVTNSPLHF.

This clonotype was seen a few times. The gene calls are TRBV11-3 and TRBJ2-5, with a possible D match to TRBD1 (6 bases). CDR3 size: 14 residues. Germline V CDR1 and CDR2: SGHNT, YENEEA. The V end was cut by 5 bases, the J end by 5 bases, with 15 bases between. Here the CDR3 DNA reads TGTGCCAGCAGCCCTGCATGGGGGCACGAGACCCAGTACTTC. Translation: CASSPAWGHETQYF.

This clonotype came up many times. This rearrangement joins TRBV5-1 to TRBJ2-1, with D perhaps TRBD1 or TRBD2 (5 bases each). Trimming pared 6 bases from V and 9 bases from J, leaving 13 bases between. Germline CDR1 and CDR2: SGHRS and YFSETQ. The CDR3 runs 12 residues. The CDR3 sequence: CASTRGGGEQFF. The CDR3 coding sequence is TGCGCCAGCACGAGGGGTGGAGGTGAGCAGTTCTTC.

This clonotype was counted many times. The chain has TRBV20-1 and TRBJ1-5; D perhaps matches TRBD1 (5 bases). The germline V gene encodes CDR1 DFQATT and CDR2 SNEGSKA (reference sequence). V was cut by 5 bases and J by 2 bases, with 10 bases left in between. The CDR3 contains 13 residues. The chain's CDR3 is CSAPPTGNQPQHF. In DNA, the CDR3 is TGCAGTGCTCCCCCGACAGGCAATCAGCCCCAGCATTTT.

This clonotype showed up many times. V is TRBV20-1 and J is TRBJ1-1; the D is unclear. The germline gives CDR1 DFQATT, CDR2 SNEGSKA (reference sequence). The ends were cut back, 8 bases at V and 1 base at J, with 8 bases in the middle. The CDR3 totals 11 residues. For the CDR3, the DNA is TGCAGTCCCGAGGGGAACACTGAAGCTTTCTTT. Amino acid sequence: CSPEGNTEAFF.

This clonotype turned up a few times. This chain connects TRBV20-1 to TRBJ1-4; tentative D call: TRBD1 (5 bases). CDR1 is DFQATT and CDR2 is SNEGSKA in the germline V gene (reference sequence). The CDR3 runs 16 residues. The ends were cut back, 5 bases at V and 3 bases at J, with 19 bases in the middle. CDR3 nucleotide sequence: TGCAGTGCTCAACCGGGACCGAGTTCTCCTAATGAAAAACTGTTTTTT. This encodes CSAQPGPSSPNEKLFF.

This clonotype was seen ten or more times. In DNA, the CDR3 is TGTGCCAGTAGTGGGGGACTAGCGGTCCCAGATACGCAGTATTTT. Amino acid sequence: CASSGGLAVPDTQYF. J is TRBJ2-3 and V is TRBV19; TRBD2 matches at 11 bases. This CDR3 comprises 15 residues. The germline V gene has CDR1 LNHDA and CDR2 SQIVND (reference sequence). J lost 4 bases, V lost 5 bases, and 5 bases had no gene match.

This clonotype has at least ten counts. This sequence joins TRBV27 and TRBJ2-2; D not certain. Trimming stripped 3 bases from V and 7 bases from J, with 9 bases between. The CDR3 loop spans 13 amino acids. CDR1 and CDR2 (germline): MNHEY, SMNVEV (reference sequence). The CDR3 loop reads CASSFAGIGELFF. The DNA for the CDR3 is TGTGCCAGCAGTTTTGCTGGGATCGGGGAGCTGTTTTTT.

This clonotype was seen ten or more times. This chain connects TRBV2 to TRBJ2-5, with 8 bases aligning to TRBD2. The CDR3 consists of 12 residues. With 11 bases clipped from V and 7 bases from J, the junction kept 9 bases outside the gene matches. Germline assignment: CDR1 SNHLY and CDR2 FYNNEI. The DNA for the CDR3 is TGTGCCTTCGCCGGGGCGGGGGGGACCCAGTACTTC. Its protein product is CAFAGAGGTQYF.

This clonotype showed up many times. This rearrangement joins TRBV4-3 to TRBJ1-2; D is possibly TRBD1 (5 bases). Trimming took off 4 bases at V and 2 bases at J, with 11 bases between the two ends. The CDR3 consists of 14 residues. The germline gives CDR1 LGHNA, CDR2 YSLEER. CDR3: CASSRARDNYGYTF. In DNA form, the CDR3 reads TGCGCCAGCAGCCGCGCCCGGGACAACTATGGCTACACCTTC.

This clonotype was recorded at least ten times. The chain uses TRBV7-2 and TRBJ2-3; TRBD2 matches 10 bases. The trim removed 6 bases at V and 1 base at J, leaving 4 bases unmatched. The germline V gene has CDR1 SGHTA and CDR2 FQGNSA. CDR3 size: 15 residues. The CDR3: CASRPSGGGTDTQYF. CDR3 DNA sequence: TGTGCCAGCAGACCTAGCGGGGGAGGCACAGATACGCAGTATTTT.

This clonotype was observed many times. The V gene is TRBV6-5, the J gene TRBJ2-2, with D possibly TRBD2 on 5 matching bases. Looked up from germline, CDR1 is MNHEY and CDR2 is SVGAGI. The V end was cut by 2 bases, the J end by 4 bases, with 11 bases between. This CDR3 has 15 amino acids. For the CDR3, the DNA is TGTGCCAGCAGTTACGACATGGAGGCCACCGGGGAGCTGTTTTTT. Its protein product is CASSYDMEATGELFF.

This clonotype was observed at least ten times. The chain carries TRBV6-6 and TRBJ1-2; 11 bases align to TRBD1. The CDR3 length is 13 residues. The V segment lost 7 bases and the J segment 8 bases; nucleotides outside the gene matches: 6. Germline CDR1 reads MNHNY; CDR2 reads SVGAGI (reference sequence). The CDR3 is CASTLGQGGGYTF. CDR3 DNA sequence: TGTGCCAGCACCTTGGGACAGGGGGGGGGCTACACCTTC.

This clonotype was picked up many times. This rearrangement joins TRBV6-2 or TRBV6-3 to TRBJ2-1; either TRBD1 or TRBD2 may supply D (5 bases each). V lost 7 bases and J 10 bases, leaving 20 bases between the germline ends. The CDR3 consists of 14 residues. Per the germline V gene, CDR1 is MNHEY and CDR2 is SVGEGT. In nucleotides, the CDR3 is TGTGCCAGCAAGAGGGGCCGTTTCAACGGAGAGCAGTTCTTC. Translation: CASKRGRFNGEQFF.

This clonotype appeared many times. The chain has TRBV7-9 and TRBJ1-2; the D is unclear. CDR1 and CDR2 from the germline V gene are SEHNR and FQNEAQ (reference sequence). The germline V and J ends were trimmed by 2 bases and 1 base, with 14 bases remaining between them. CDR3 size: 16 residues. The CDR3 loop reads CASSLIWGELNYGYTF. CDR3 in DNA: TGTGCCAGCAGCTTAATCTGGGGAGAACTTAACTATGGCTACACCTTC.

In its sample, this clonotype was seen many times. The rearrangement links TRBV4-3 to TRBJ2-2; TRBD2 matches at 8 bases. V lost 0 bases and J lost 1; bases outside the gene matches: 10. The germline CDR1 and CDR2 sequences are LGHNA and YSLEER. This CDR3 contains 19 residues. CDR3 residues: CASSQDAKIAGLNTGELFF. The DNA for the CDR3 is TGCGCCAGCAGCCAAGACGCTAAAATAGCGGGGCTGAACACCGGGGAGCTGTTTTTT.

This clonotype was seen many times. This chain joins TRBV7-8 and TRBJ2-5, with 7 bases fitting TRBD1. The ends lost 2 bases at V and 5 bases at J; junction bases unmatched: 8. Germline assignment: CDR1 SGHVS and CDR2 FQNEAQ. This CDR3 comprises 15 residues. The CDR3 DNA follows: TGTGCCAGCAGCTTATGGACAGGCCAGGATGAGACCCAGTACTTC. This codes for CASSLWTGQDETQYF. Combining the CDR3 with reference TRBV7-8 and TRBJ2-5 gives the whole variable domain GAGVSQSPRYKVAKRGQDVALRCDPISGHVSLFWYQQALGQGPEFLTYFQNEAQLDKSGLPSDRFFAERPEGSVSTLKIQRTQQEDSAVYLCASSLWTGQDETQYFGPGTRLLVL.

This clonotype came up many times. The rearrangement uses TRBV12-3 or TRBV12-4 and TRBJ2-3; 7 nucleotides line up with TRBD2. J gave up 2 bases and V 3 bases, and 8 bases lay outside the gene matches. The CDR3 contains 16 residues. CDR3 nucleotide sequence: TGTGCCAGCAGTTTGGTATTAGCGGGTACCACAGATACGCAGTATTTT. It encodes CASSLVLAGTTDTQYF.